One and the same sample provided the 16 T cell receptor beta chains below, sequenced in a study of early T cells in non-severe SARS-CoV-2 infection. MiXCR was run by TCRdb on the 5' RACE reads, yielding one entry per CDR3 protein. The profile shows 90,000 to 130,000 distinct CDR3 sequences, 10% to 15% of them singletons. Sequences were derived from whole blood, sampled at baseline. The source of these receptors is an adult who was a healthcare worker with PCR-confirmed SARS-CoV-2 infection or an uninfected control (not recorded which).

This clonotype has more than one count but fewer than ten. As DNA, the CDR3 is TGTGCCTGGAGTATAGGCGGGAGCACAGATACGCAGTATTTT. Translated: CAWSIGGSTDTQYF. The V and J genes are TRBV30 and TRBJ2-3, with D possibly TRBD2 on 5 matching bases. CDR3 length: 14 amino acids. Trimming pared 2 bases from V and 0 bases from J, leaving 9 bases between. Germline values: CDR1 GTSNPN, CDR2 SVGIG (reference sequence). Filled out from reference TRBV30 and TRBJ2-3, the complete variable domain reads SQTIHQWPATLVQPVGSPLSLECTVEGTSNPNLYWYRQAAGRGLQLLFYSVGIGQISSEVPQNLSASRPQDRQFILSSKKLLLSDSGFYLCAWSIGGSTDTQYFGPGTRLTVL.

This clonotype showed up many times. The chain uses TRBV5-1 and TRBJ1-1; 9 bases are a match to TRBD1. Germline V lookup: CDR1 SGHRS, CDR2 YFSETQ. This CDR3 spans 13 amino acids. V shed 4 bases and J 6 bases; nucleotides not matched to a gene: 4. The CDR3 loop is CASSPDRGAEAFF. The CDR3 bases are TGCGCCAGCAGCCCGGACAGGGGCGCTGAAGCTTTCTTT.

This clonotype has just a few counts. The CDR3 reads CSVEQGAGTEAFF. The CDR3 bases are TGCAGCGTTGAGCAGGGGGCTGGGACTGAAGCTTTCTTT. The chain recombines TRBV29-1 with TRBJ1-1; 8 bases line up with TRBD1. V was clipped by 3 bases and J by 5 bases; unmatched bases: 5. Germline loops: CDR1 SQVTM, CDR2 ANQGSEA. The CDR3 runs to 13 residues.

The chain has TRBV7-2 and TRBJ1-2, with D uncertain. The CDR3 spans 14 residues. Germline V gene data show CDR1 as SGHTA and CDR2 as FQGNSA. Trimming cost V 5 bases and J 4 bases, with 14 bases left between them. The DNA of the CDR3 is TGTGCCAGCAGCGTTCAGCCTATGAGCTATGGCTACACCTTC. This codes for CASSVQPMSYGYTF.

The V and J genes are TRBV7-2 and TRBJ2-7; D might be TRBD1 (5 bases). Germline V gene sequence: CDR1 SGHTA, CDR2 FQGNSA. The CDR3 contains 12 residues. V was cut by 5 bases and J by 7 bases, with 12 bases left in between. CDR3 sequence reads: CASSITRTEQYF. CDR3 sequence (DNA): TGTGCCAGCAGCATTACCCGGACAGAGCAGTACTTC.

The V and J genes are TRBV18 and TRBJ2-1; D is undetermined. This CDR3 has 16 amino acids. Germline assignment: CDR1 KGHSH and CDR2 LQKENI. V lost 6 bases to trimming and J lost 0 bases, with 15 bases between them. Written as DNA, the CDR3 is TGTGCCAGCTCCCTGGGGAACCCCTCCTCCTACAATGAGCAGTTCTTC. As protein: CASSLGNPSSYNEQFF.

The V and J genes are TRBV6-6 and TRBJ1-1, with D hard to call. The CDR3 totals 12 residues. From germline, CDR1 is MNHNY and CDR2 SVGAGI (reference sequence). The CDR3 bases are TGTGGAGCATGGAGGGAAGGAACTGAAGCTTTCTTT. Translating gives CGAWREGTEAFF.

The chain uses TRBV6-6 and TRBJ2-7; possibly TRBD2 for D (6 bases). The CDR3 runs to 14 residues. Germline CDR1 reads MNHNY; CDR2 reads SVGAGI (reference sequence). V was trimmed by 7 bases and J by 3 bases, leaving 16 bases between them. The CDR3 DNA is TGTGCCAGCAATTGGGGGGATTCCGTCTACGAGCAGTACTTC. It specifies CASNWGDSVYEQYF.

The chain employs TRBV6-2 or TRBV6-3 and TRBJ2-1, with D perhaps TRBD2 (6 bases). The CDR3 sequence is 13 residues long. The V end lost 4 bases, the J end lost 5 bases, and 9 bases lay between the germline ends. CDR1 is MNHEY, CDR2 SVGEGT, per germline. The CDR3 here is CASSSRGNNEQFF. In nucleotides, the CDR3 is TGTGCCAGCAGTTCCCGGGGGAACAATGAGCAGTTCTTC.

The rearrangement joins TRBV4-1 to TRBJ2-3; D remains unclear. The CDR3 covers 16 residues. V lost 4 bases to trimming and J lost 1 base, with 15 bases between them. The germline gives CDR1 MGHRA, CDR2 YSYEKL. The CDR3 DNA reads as TGCGCCAGCAGCCTTACCCTGGCGCGCCGCACAGATACGCAGTATTTT. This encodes CASSLTLARRTDTQYF.

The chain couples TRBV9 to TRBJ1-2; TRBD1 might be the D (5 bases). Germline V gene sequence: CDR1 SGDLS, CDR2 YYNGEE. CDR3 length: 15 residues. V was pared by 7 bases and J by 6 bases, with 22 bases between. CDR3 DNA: TGTGCCAGCTATGGGGCAACCACCCTATCCCATGGCTACACCTTC. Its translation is CASYGATTLSHGYTF. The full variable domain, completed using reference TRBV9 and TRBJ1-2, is DSGVTQTPKHLITATGQRVTLRCSPRSGDLSVYWYQQSLDQGLQFLIQYYNGEERAKGNILERFSAQQFPDLHSELNLSSLELGDSALYFCASYGATTLSHGYTFGSGTRLTVV.

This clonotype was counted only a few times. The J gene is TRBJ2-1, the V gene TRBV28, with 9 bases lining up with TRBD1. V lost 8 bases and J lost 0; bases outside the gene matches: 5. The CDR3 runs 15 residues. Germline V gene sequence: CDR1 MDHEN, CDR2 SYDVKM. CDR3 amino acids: CASWGQGSSYNEQFF. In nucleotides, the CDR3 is TGTGCCAGCTGGGGACAGGGCAGCTCCTACAATGAGCAGTTCTTC.

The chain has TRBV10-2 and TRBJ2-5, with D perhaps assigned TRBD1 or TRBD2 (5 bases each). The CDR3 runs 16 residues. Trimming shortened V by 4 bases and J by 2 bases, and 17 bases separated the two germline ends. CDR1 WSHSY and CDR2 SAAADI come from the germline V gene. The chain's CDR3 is CASSGGSMTEQETQYF. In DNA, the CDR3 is TGCGCCAGCAGTGGGGGGTCTATGACAGAGCAAGAGACCCAGTACTTC.

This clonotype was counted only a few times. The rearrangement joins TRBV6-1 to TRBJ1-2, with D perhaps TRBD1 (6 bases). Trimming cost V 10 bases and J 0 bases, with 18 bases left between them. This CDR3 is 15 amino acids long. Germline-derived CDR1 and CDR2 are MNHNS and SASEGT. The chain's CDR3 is CATQGIRLANYGYTF. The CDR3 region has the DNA TGTGCCACCCAGGGGATCCGACTAGCTAACTATGGCTACACCTTC.

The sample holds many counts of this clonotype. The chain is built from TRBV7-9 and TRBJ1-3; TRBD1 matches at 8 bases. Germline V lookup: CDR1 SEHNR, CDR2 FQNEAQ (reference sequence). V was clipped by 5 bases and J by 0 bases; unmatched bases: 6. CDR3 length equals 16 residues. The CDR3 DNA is TGTGCCAGCAGCCCACGGGACAGGAACTCTGGAAACACCATATATTTT. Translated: CASSPRDRNSGNTIYF.

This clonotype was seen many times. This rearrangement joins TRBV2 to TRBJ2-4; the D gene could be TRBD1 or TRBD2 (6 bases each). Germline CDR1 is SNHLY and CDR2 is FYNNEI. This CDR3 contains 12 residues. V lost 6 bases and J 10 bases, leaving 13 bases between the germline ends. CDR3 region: CASRDRGGIQYF. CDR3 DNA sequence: TGTGCCAGCAGGGACAGAGGAGGGATTCAGTACTTC.